These 29 T cell receptor beta chains were sequenced from one sample in a study of blood T cell repertoires in COVID-19. TCRdb's table, derived via immunoSEQ multiplex PCR, lists solely in-frame clones and lacks some. This table has 340,000 or so clones, around four fifths appearing once. The sequenced sample was peripheral blood. These receptors all come from a man aged 25-40 years with active or convalescent COVID-19.

This chain links TRBV5-6 with TRBJ1-1; D remains unclear. V lost 0 bases to trimming and J lost 3 bases, with 6 bases between them. CDR1 SGHDT and CDR2 YYEEEE come from the germline V gene. There are 13 residues in the CDR3. The CDR3 DNA reads TGTGCCAGCAGCTTGGGTCGGGACACTGAAGCTTTCTTT. This gives the protein CASSLGRDTEAFF.

V and J are TRBV29-1 and TRBJ1-2, with D maybe TRBD1 (6 bases). V was shortened by 3 bases and J by 4 bases, with 18 bases between the two germline ends. This CDR3 comprises 15 residues. Germline-derived CDR1 and CDR2 are SQVTM and ANQGSEA. CDR3 amino acids: CSVDPPGHRIYGYTF. CDR3 DNA: TGCAGCGTTGACCCTCCGGGACACAGAATCTATGGCTACACCTTC.

This chain uses TRBV6-5 with TRBJ2-5, with TRBD1 matching over 9 bases. Trimming removed 4 bases from V and 2 bases from J; junction bases left unmatched: 5. The CDR3 runs 15 residues. The germline V gene encodes CDR1 MNHEY and CDR2 SVGAGI. Here the CDR3 reads CASSSWTGEQETQYF. CDR3 coding DNA: TGTGCCAGCAGTTCCTGGACAGGGGAACAAGAGACCCAGTACTTC.

This clone has only one observation. The rearrangement links TRBV9 to TRBJ2-7; 8 bases match TRBD1. Germline V gene lookup returns CDR1 SGDLS and CDR2 YYNGEE. The CDR3 is 13 residues long. V gave up 5 bases and J gave up 6 bases; unmatched junction bases: 7. The CDR3 region has the DNA TGTGCCAGCAGTCCCGGGACAGGACGCGAGCAGTACTTC. This gives the protein CASSPGTGREQYF.

The V gene is TRBV29-1, the J gene TRBJ1-1; no firm D call. Trimming took 6 bases from V and 0 from J, leaving 11 bases between them. Germline assignment: CDR1 SQVTM and CDR2 ANQGSEA. The CDR3 is made up of 13 amino acids. CDR3 protein: CSVKASLNTEAFF. The DNA of the CDR3 is TGCAGCGTAAAAGCCTCCTTGAACACTGAAGCTTTCTTT.

This clone was counted a single time. This sequence joins TRBV19 and TRBJ2-3; TRBD2 matches 10 bases. Germline trimming cut 10 bases from V and 0 bases from J; bases unmatched to any gene: 7. CDR3 length: 15 residues. Germline assignment: CDR1 LNHDA and CDR2 SQIVND (reference sequence). CDR3 nucleotide sequence: TGTGCCACCAAGGGACTAGCGATGAGCACAGATACGCAGTATTTT. Its protein product is CATKGLAMSTDTQYF. The variable domain in full, completed from reference TRBV19 and TRBJ2-3, reads DGGITQSPKYLFRKEGQNVTLSCEQNLNHDAMYWYRQDPGQGLRLIYYSQIVNDFQKGDIAEGYSVSREKKESFPLTVTSAQKNPTAFYLCATKGLAMSTDTQYFGPGTRLTVL.

This chain connects TRBV11-2 to TRBJ2-3; a possible D gene is TRBD1 (8 bases). The CDR3 is made up of 17 amino acids. Germline values: CDR1 SGHAT, CDR2 FQNNGV. Trimming removed 0 bases from V and 3 bases from J, with 16 bases in between. As DNA, the CDR3 is TGTGCCAGCAGCTTAGAATACAGGGGGGGAAGGACAGATACGCAGTATTTT. Its protein is CASSLEYRGGRTDTQYF.

The chain has TRBV30 and TRBJ2-7; possible D gene TRBD1, 6 bases. CDR1 is GTSNPN, CDR2 SVGIG, per germline (reference sequence). CDR3 length equals 12 residues. Trimming took off 2 bases at V and 6 bases at J, with 11 bases between the two ends. In DNA, the CDR3 is TGTGCCTGGAGTACCGACAGGATCGAGCAGTACTTC. Translating it yields CAWSTDRIEQYF.

This CDR3 is CASSSDLAGGYNIQYF. The CDR3, as DNA: TGTGCCAGCAGTTCTGACTTAGCGGGAGGTTATAACATTCAGTACTTC. V gene TRBV28 combines with J gene TRBJ2-4; 10 bases are a match to TRBD2. This CDR3 contains 16 residues. From germline, CDR1 is MDHEN and CDR2 SYDVKM. The J segment lost 7 bases and the V segment lost 4 bases, leaving 10 bases of the junction unmatched.

The chain combines TRBV5-1 with TRBJ1-1, with 8 positions matching TRBD1. Per germline, CDR1 SGHRS and CDR2 YFSETQ. V was clipped by 4 bases and J by 5 bases; unmatched bases: 10. The CDR3 runs to 15 residues. In nucleotides, the CDR3 is TGCGCCAGCAGCATGACCCGGACAGGGCGGACTGAAGCTTTCTTT. Translating gives CASSMTRTGRTEAFF. Looking up the rest from reference TRBV5-1 and TRBJ1-1 gives the full variable domain: KAGVTQTPRYLIKTRGQQVTLSCSPISGHRSVSWYQQTPGQGLQFLFEYFSETQRNKGNFPGRFSGRQFSNSRSEMNVSTLELGDSALYLCASSMTRTGRTEAFFGQGTRLTVV.

The V gene is TRBV11-3, the J gene TRBJ1-2, with TRBD1 matching 10 bases. Per the germline V gene, CDR1 is SGHNT and CDR2 is YENEEA. The CDR3 runs 14 residues. The J segment lost 4 bases and the V segment lost 6 bases, leaving 5 bases of the junction unmatched. Here the CDR3 reads CASSPDRGPYGYTF. The CDR3 DNA sequence: TGTGCCAGCAGTCCTGACAGGGGGCCCTATGGCTACACCTTC.

This rearrangement joins TRBV12-5 to TRBJ1-5, with 11 bases that match TRBD1. Losses at the gene ends were 5 bases for V and 3 bases for J; bases not matched to a gene: 3. Germline assignment: CDR1 LGHNT and CDR2 FRNRAP. The CDR3 loop spans 15 amino acids. The CDR3 loop reads CASGRGQGDNQPQHF. In DNA, the CDR3 is TGTGCTAGTGGTCGGGGACAGGGGGACAATCAGCCCCAGCATTTT.

The sample holds a few counts of this clone. This sequence joins TRBV5-4 and TRBJ1-6; the D gene is possibly TRBD1 (5 bases). The CDR3 totals 15 residues. The V gene lost 4 bases and the J gene lost 7 bases, with 15 bases spanning the gap. CDR1 SGHNT and CDR2 YYREEE come from the germline V gene (reference sequence). Written as DNA, the CDR3 is TGTGCCAGCAGCGGGGCCCGGGCTCCAAATTCACCCCTCCACTTT. Residues: CASSGARAPNSPLHF.

This clone was observed a few times. The rearrangement joins TRBV29-1 to TRBJ1-1; the D gene is possibly TRBD1 (6 bases). V lost 2 bases and J lost 5, with 12 bases in between. The CDR3 has 13 amino acids. The V gene's germline CDR1 is SQVTM and CDR2 ANQGSEA. CDR3 residues: CSVETGFGTEAFF. Here the CDR3 DNA reads TGCAGCGTTGAAACAGGGTTCGGGACTGAAGCTTTCTTT. The complete variable domain, with remaining parts taken from reference TRBV29-1 and TRBJ1-1, reads SAVISQKPSRDICQRGTSLTIQCQVDSQVTMMFWYRQQPGQSLTLIATANQGSEATYESGFVIDKFPISRPNLTFSTLTVSNMSPEDSSIYLCSVETGFGTEAFFGQGTRLTVV.

The CDR3 sequence is CASSLRGGRSTDTQYF. For the CDR3, the DNA is TGTGCCAGCAGCTTGCGGGGGGGCAGAAGCACAGATACGCAGTATTTT. The chain employs TRBV7-2 and TRBJ2-3, with 9 positions matching TRBD2. CDR3 size: 16 residues. The V gene end was trimmed by 3 bases and the J gene end by 0 bases; junction bases not matched to a gene: 4. Looked up from germline, CDR1 is SGHTA and CDR2 is FQGNSA.

This clone was picked up one time. V and J are TRBV28 and TRBJ1-1; D call uncertain. Germline V gives CDR1 MDHEN, CDR2 SYDVKM. The V end was cut by 6 bases, the J end by 7 bases, with 12 bases between. The CDR3 contains 12 residues. The CDR3, as DNA: TGTGCCAGCAGGAAGCCCTTAGATGAAGCTTTCTTT. Translated, it gives CASRKPLDEAFF.

The chain combines TRBV9 with TRBJ2-2; D perhaps matches TRBD1 (6 bases). Trimming took 0 bases from V and 6 from J, leaving 12 bases between them. The CDR3 consists of 15 residues. Germline V gene lookup returns CDR1 SGDLS and CDR2 YYNGEE. The CDR3 sequence is CASSVGAGVAGELFF. In DNA, the CDR3 is TGTGCCAGCAGCGTAGGGGCAGGGGTGGCCGGGGAGCTGTTTTTT. Complete variable domain (other parts from reference TRBV9 and TRBJ2-2): DSGVTQTPKHLITATGQRVTLRCSPRSGDLSVYWYQQSLDQGLQFLIQYYNGEERAKGNILERFSAQQFPDLHSELNLSSLELGDSALYFCASSVGAGVAGELFFGEGSRLTVL.

The chain joins TRBV30 to TRBJ2-2; 8 bases are shared with TRBD1. Unmatched junction bases numbered 15, after V lost 8 bases and J lost 4 bases. The CDR3 covers 16 residues. Per the germline V gene, CDR1 is GTSNPN and CDR2 is SVGIG (reference sequence). CDR3 amino acids: CARLRDRRGGTGELFF. DNA of the CDR3: TGTGCCCGGCTCCGGGACAGGAGAGGTGGCACCGGGGAGCTGTTTTTT.

The V gene is TRBV7-9, the J gene TRBJ2-6; D uncertain. The CDR3 covers 14 residues. The germline V gene has CDR1 SEHNR and CDR2 FQNEAQ (reference sequence). V lost 5 bases and J lost 0, with 5 bases in between. The DNA of the CDR3 is TGTGCCAGCAGCCGGAGCTCTGGGGCCAACGTCCTGACTTTC. The encoded protein is CASSRSSGANVLTF.

The chain is built from TRBV6-5 and TRBJ1-2; D is ambiguous. V lost 2 bases, J lost 8 bases, and 6 bases lay in between. The germline V gene encodes CDR1 MNHEY and CDR2 SVGAGI. The CDR3 is made up of 11 amino acids. The CDR3 region is CASSYNGGYTF. The CDR3 coding sequence is TGTGCCAGCAGTTACAACGGGGGCTACACCTTC.

This clone was seen a few times. V usage is TRBV7-9 and J usage is TRBJ2-5; D gene uncertain. Per the germline V gene, CDR1 is SEHNR and CDR2 is FQNEAQ (reference sequence). This CDR3 region has 13 residues. V was trimmed by 5 bases and J by 5 bases, leaving 12 bases between them. CDR3 nucleotides: TGTGCCAGCAGCCAGTTTATTACGGAGACCCAGTACTTC. Its protein is CASSQFITETQYF. The full variable domain, completed using reference TRBV7-9 and TRBJ2-5, is DTGVSQNPRHKITKRGQNVTFRCDPISEHNRLYWYRQTLGQGPEFLTYFQNEAQLEKSRLLSDRFSAERPKGSFSTLEIQRTEQGDSAMYLCASSQFITETQYFGPGTRLLVL.

The chain couples TRBV5-6 to TRBJ2-5; D is unclear. CDR3 length equals 12 residues. V was pared by 2 bases and J by 4 bases, with 6 bases between. The germline CDR1 and CDR2 sequences are SGHDT and YYEEEE. CDR3 sequence reads: CASSFISETQYF. In DNA form, the CDR3 reads TGTGCCAGCAGCTTTATATCAGAGACCCAGTACTTC.

The chain recombines TRBV4-3 with TRBJ2-2, with unresolved D. Trimming stripped 0 bases from V and 9 bases from J, with 8 bases between. The germline CDR1 and CDR2 sequences are LGHNA and YSLEER. The CDR3 spans 13 residues. The CDR3 DNA sequence: TGCGCCAGCAGCCAAGAACGCAGGCGGGAGCTGTTTTTT. This sequence encodes CASSQERRRELFF.

This rearrangement joins TRBV21-1 to TRBJ1-1. TRBV21-1 is noted as a pseudogene. CDR3 length equals 11 residues. This CDR3 reads CASSSFTEAFF. In DNA, the CDR3 is TGTGCCAGCAGCTCCTTCACTGAAGCTTTCTTT.

This clone was recorded a few times. The chain recombines TRBV19 with TRBJ1-3; 7 bases map to TRBD1. Germline assignment: CDR1 LNHDA and CDR2 SQIVND (reference sequence). Trimming removed 6 bases from V and 5 bases from J; junction bases left unmatched: 7. This CDR3 spans 14 amino acids. In DNA form, the CDR3 reads TGTGCCAGTAGACCGACAGGGATGAGAAACACCATATATTTT. It yields the protein CASRPTGMRNTIYF.

The CDR3: CASSQLGGLHGYTF. DNA of the CDR3: TGTGCCAGCAGCCAATTGGGCGGGCTTCATGGCTACACCTTC. The chain carries TRBV16 and TRBJ1-2, with D unclear. This CDR3 has 14 residues. Germline-derived CDR1 and CDR2 are KGHSY and FQNENV. V lost 1 base, J lost 6 bases, and 12 bases lay in between.

The genes are TRBV18 and TRBJ1-1; D ambiguous. Trimming removed 3 bases at V and 0 bases at J, with 14 bases between. The CDR3 spans 16 residues. Germline V gene lookup returns CDR1 KGHSH and CDR2 LQKENI. The CDR3 DNA follows: TGTGCCAGCTCACCGAGGCAGCTCCCTATGAACACTGAAGCTTTCTTT. Residues: CASSPRQLPMNTEAFF.

The chain has TRBV9 and TRBJ2-4; 7 positions match TRBD1. CDR1 and CDR2 (germline): SGDLS, YYNGEE. CDR3 length: 16 amino acids. After removal of 3 bases from V and 5 bases from J, the junction contained 11 bases not matched to a gene. CDR3 in amino acids: CASSGNRDSPENIQYF. CDR3 coding DNA: TGTGCCAGCAGCGGGAACCGGGACAGCCCAGAAAACATTCAGTACTTC.

This clone was counted a single time. V and J are TRBV9 and TRBJ2-1; 7 positions agree with TRBD1. This CDR3 is built from 13 residues. From germline, CDR1 is SGDLS and CDR2 YYNGEE. V shed 2 bases and J 8 bases; nucleotides not matched to a gene: 4. The CDR3, as DNA: TGTGCCAGCAGCGTTTCAGGGGGTGATGAGCAGTTCTTC. It encodes CASSVSGGDEQFF.